These T cell receptor beta chains were read from a single sample in a study of cytotoxic CD8 clonotypes in ibrutinib-treated CLL. Here immunoSEQ multiplex PCR was the method, and the copy in TCRdb shows in-frame clones only, minus some. Found here are fewer than 400,000 clones, approximately 67% of them singletons; the top ten hold roughly 6.8%. Sequencing used PBMCs, obtained after 36 months of ibrutinib treatment. The receptors here all came from a human donor with chronic lymphocytic leukemia. CDR3s include the opening cysteine and the closing phenylalanine or tryptophan. Fields, in order: V gene, J gene, CDR3 length, CDR3 protein.

v_gene: TRBV19; j_gene: TRBJ1-1; len: 15; CDR3aa: CASSTWDRQNTEAFF
v_gene: TRBV7-9; j_gene: TRBJ2-7; len: 13; CDR3aa: CASSAGGSYEQYF
v_gene: TRBV19; j_gene: TRBJ2-7; len: 14; CDR3aa: CASSIATDSYEQYF
v_gene: TRBV6-6; j_gene: TRBJ1-6; len: 14; CDR3aa: CASSYRHYNSPLHF
v_gene: TRBV20-1; j_gene: TRBJ2-5; len: 11; CDR3aa: CSASDQETQYF
v_gene: TRBV9; j_gene: TRBJ1-2; len: 15; CDR3aa: CASSRMGQANYGYTF
v_gene: TRBV27; j_gene: TRBJ1-2; len: 14; CDR3aa: CASRPQGINYGYTF
v_gene: TRBV18; j_gene: TRBJ2-5; len: 16; CDR3aa: CASSYDIDIWGETQYF
v_gene: TRBV7-2; j_gene: TRBJ2-2; len: 15; CDR3aa: CASSSGTWRPGELFF
v_gene: TRBV7-3; j_gene: TRBJ2-3; len: 14; CDR3aa: CASSESGSTDTQYF
v_gene: TRBV14; j_gene: TRBJ2-7; len: 16; CDR3aa: CASSQDPSRPPDEQYF
v_gene: TRBV4-1; j_gene: TRBJ2-7; len: 17; CDR3aa: CASSQVPSSGGRYEQYF
v_gene: TRBV7-9; j_gene: TRBJ1-2; len: 12; CDR3aa: CASSLTRDGYTF
v_gene: TRBV4-3; j_gene: TRBJ2-1; len: 15; CDR3aa: CASSQRGSPSNEQFF
v_gene: TRBV6-1; j_gene: TRBJ2-5; len: 13; CDR3aa: CANGRAGSETQYF
v_gene: TRBV6-5; j_gene: TRBJ2-5; len: 16; CDR3aa: CASSWGPTGRQETQYF
v_gene: TRBV19; j_gene: TRBJ2-7; len: 15; CDR3aa: CASSKTSGRLYEQYF
v_gene: TRBV6-4; j_gene: TRBJ1-5; len: 13; CDR3aa: CASSDGHGKPQHF
v_gene: TRBV18; j_gene: TRBJ2-1; len: 12; CDR3aa: CASSQPPHEQFF
v_gene: TRBV5-1; j_gene: TRBJ2-7; len: 15; CDR3aa: CASSPLGFASYEQYF
v_gene: TRBV29-1; j_gene: TRBJ2-1; len: 13; CDR3aa: CSVRGRGYNEQFF
v_gene: TRBV25-1; j_gene: TRBJ2-2; len: 13; CDR3aa: CASSGSVTGELFF
v_gene: TRBV5-4; j_gene: TRBJ1-1; len: 14; CDR3aa: CASSRWGKDTEAFF
v_gene: TRBV5-4; j_gene: TRBJ2-6; len: 17; CDR3aa: CASSFSELWSGANVLTF
v_gene: TRBV15; j_gene: TRBJ2-7; len: 13; CDR3aa: CATSAGLIYEQYF
v_gene: TRBV20-1; j_gene: TRBJ2-1; len: 11; CDR3aa: CSARDRDPTFF
v_gene: TRBV9; j_gene: TRBJ2-7; len: 15; CDR3aa: CASSVSGGSSYEQYF
v_gene: TRBV7-2; j_gene: TRBJ2-7; len: 15; CDR3aa: CASSLGRGRAYEQYF
v_gene: TRBV11-2; j_gene: TRBJ2-7; len: 16; CDR3aa: CASSTNRAATSYEQYF
v_gene: TRBV18; j_gene: TRBJ2-5; len: 13; CDR3aa: CASSPQYQETQYF
v_gene: TRBV7-8; j_gene: TRBJ2-7; len: 15; CDR3aa: CASSFGRSASYEQYF
v_gene: TRBV19; j_gene: TRBJ1-5; len: 14; CDR3aa: CASSNQGVYQPQHF
v_gene: TRBV5-1; j_gene: TRBJ2-1; len: 15; CDR3aa: CASRIASGGSNEQFF
v_gene: TRBV7-3; j_gene: TRBJ2-3; len: 14; CDR3aa: CASSLWGGADTQYF
v_gene: TRBV11-3; j_gene: TRBJ1-1; len: 15; CDR3aa: CASSLGQGEKTEAFF